Listed here is a single T cell receptor beta chain. Memory CD4+ cells were the fraction left after CD45RA+ naive selection. Data came from immunoSEQ multiplex PCR; TCRdb stores just in-frame clones and leaves some out. The table has some 500,000 clones, 90% to 97% seen once. The entry originates in a study of shared clonotypes between healthy human individuals. Trimming stripped 3 bases from V and 8 bases from J, with 13 bases between. The CDR3 spans 13 residues. CDR1 is KGHSH, CDR2 LQKENI, per germline. This sequence originates from a woman younger than 45 in good health. The specimen was naive CD4+ T cells sorted from blood. The subset denotes: CD45RA+ positively selected. The chain links TRBV18 to TRBJ1-2; D is perhaps TRBD1 (5 bases). The chain's CDR3 is CASSPGGNDGYTF. The CDR3 DNA is TGTGCCAGCTCACCTGGGGGAAACGACGGCTACACCTTC.